Presented here are 27 T cell receptor beta chains from one specimen sequenced in a study of control samples from healthy donors and cancer patients. The table came from immunoSEQ multiplex PCR; TCRdb's copy has only in-frame clones and leaves some out. Among 120,000 or so clones listed, about 90% were seen once. Sequencing was carried out using blood. The receptors were sampled from a man between 18 and 29 years old in good health.

The chain is built from TRBV9 and TRBJ1-3; possible D gene TRBD1, 6 bases. Trimming shortened V by 0 bases and J by 5 bases, and 15 bases separated the two germline ends. The CDR3 sequence is 16 residues long. The germline V gene has CDR1 SGDLS and CDR2 YYNGEE. The CDR3 DNA reads as TGTGCCAGCAGCGTAGGAGAGGGCCAGGGGAGAAACACCATATATTTT. It encodes CASSVGEGQGRNTIYF.

DNA for the CDR3: TGCAGCGTTCAAGGACTTCCTTACCCCTACGAGCAGTACTTC. It translates to CSVQGLPYPYEQYF. The V gene is TRBV29-1, the J gene TRBJ2-7; the D gene is possibly TRBD2 (5 bases). The CDR3 totals 14 residues. The V end lost 5 bases, the J end lost 2 bases, and 16 bases lay between the germline ends. CDR1 SQVTM and CDR2 ANQGSEA come from the germline V gene.

This rearrangement joins TRBV7-3 to TRBJ2-5, with D possibly being TRBD2 (6 bases). Germline V gene sequence: CDR1 SGHTA, CDR2 FQGTGA. Trimming stripped 4 bases from V and 1 base from J, with 19 bases between. This CDR3 is built from 17 residues. CDR3: CASSSYQPGLLQETQYF. The CDR3, as DNA: TGTGCCAGCAGCTCATACCAGCCCGGACTACTCCAAGAGACCCAGTACTTC.

This chain links TRBV2 with TRBJ2-1; 11 nucleotides match TRBD2. The CDR3 totals 16 residues. Per the germline V gene, CDR1 is SNHLY and CDR2 is FYNNEI. With V trimmed by 7 bases and J by 5 bases, 10 bases remained unmatched. In nucleotides, the CDR3 is TGTGCCAGCAATTTCCAGGGACTAGCGGACCACAATGAGCAGTTCTTC. This encodes CASNFQGLADHNEQFF.

To note about this clone: This sample includes further DNA sequences coding for the same CDR3. This rearrangement joins TRBV5-1 to TRBJ2-3; D gene uncertain. V was trimmed by 2 bases and J by 1 base, leaving 8 bases between them. CDR1 is SGHRS, CDR2 YFSETQ, per germline. CDR3 length equals 14 residues. The DNA for the CDR3 is TGCGCCAGCAGCTTAGGGCCGGGCACAGATACGCAGTATTTT. Translating gives CASSLGPGTDTQYF.

This chain uses TRBV19 with TRBJ1-1; TRBD1 agrees at 7 bases. There are 13 residues in the CDR3. Germline CDR1 is LNHDA and CDR2 is SQIVND (reference sequence). V was clipped by 6 bases and J by 1 base; unmatched bases: 2. This CDR3 is CASRRTGNTEAFF. The CDR3 DNA reads as TGTGCCAGTAGAAGGACAGGGAACACTGAAGCTTTCTTT.

The CDR3 is CATSRDILGSNEKLFF. Here the CDR3 DNA reads TGTGCCACCAGCAGAGACATCCTGGGGTCTAATGAAAAACTGTTTTTT. The rearrangement links TRBV15 to TRBJ1-4; no reliable D call. Germline lookup yields CDR1 LNHNV and CDR2 YYDKDF (reference sequence). The CDR3 is 16 amino acids. V was cut by 0 bases and J by 3 bases, with 11 bases left in between.

The chain employs TRBV7-8 and TRBJ1-4; 10 bases map to TRBD1. Germline CDR1 SGHVS, CDR2 FQNEAQ. J gave up 7 bases and V 2 bases, and 10 bases lay outside the gene matches. The CDR3 contains 17 residues. In DNA form, the CDR3 reads TGTGCCAGCAGCTTAAGAGGACAGGGGGGCTCAACTGAAAAACTGTTTTTT. Translation gives CASSLRGQGGSTEKLFF.

The gene calls are TRBV2 and TRBJ2-2; D call uncertain. V lost 6 bases, J lost 3 bases, and 11 bases lay in between. Germline-derived CDR1 and CDR2 are SNHLY and FYNNEI. The CDR3 loop spans 14 amino acids. The CDR3 DNA follows: TGTGCCAGCAGGCCCGACTTCGACACCGGGGAGCTGTTTTTT. This codes for CASRPDFDTGELFF.

The gene calls are TRBV9 and TRBJ1-1; tentative D call: TRBD1 (5 bases). Germline V CDR1 and CDR2: SGDLS, YYNGEE. The CDR3 totals 14 residues. Trimming removed 2 bases from V and 6 bases from J, with 14 bases in between. The CDR3 region has the DNA TGTGCCAGCAGCGTCTCGTCGGGCAGGGCTGAAGCTTTCTTT. Protein product: CASSVSSGRAEAFF.

The chain has TRBV30 and TRBJ1-5; D gene unclear. This CDR3 region has 15 residues. Germline V CDR1 and CDR2: GTSNPN, SVGIG (reference sequence). Deletions cut 1 base from V and 6 bases from J, with 16 bases between. CDR3 DNA sequence: TGTGCCTGGAGTGATGGCGGTGGTTTTAGTCAGCCCCAGCATTTT. Residues: CAWSDGGGFSQPQHF.

The chain employs TRBV19 and TRBJ1-2; D may be TRBD1 (5 bases). This CDR3 has 15 residues. Germline V gene sequence: CDR1 LNHDA, CDR2 SQIVND (reference sequence). The ends were cut back, 7 bases at V and 4 bases at J, with 19 bases in the middle. CDR3: CASIPFDSSSYGYTF. For the CDR3, the DNA is TGTGCCAGTATCCCCTTCGACAGCTCCTCCTATGGCTACACCTTC.

This clone was detected only once. This chain connects TRBV6-1 to TRBJ1-4; 7 bases line up with TRBD1. The CDR3 loop spans 17 amino acids. V trimming: 3 bases; J trimming: 2 bases; junction bases outside the gene matches: 9. Germline lookup yields CDR1 MNHNS and CDR2 SASEGT. CDR3 region: CASSDNRGGGTNEKLFF. The CDR3 DNA sequence: TGTGCCAGCAGTGATAACAGGGGCGGAGGGACTAATGAAAAACTGTTTTTT.

This rearrangement joins TRBV6-6 to TRBJ1-2; 11 bases match TRBD1. The CDR3 extends over 13 amino acids. The V segment lost 6 bases and the J segment 8 bases; nucleotides outside the gene matches: 5. Germline values: CDR1 MNHNY, CDR2 SVGAGI (reference sequence). CDR3 amino acids: CASRRDRGGGYTF. The CDR3 DNA sequence: TGTGCCAGCAGACGGGACAGGGGGGGCGGCTACACCTTC.

The V gene is TRBV6-5, the J gene TRBJ2-2; a weak D match, TRBD2 (6 bases). The CDR3 consists of 15 residues. The V gene lost 6 bases and the J gene lost 2 bases, with 13 bases spanning the gap. Germline-derived CDR1 and CDR2 are MNHEY and SVGAGI. This chain's CDR3 is CASRRLVINTGELFF. The CDR3, as DNA: TGTGCCAGCAGAAGACTAGTGATCAACACCGGGGAGCTGTTTTTT.

The chain uses TRBV3-1 (or the pseudogene TRBV3-2) and TRBJ1-6; no clear D. Germline CDR1 and CDR2: LGHDT and YNNKEL (reference sequence). Trimming left V 4 bases short and J 8 bases short, with 6 bases between. This CDR3 is built from 12 residues. The CDR3 DNA sequence: TGTGCCAGCAGCCCGTCGTATTCACCCCTCCACTTT. It translates to CASSPSYSPLHF.

This rearrangement joins TRBV19 to TRBJ2-7; 8 positions match TRBD1. Germline CDR1 LNHDA, CDR2 SQIVND (reference sequence). Trimming took 3 bases from V and 2 from J; bases not matched to a gene: 6. CDR3 length equals 15 residues. The CDR3 DNA is TGTGCCAGTAGTATGTTGACAGGGGACACCTACGAGCAGTACTTC. Protein: CASSMLTGDTYEQYF.

The chain carries TRBV12-3 or TRBV12-4 and TRBJ2-7; D gene uncertain. The CDR3 has 11 amino acids. V dropped 3 bases and J dropped 9 bases, with 9 bases sitting between them. CDR3 sequence reads: CASSLGFGQYF. The CDR3 DNA follows: TGTGCCAGCAGTTTGGGTTTCGGGCAGTACTTC.

The chain joins TRBV5-6 to TRBJ1-4; the D gene is possibly TRBD1 (5 bases). V lost 1 base to trimming and J lost 2 bases, with 9 bases between them. This CDR3 spans 15 amino acids. The germline CDR1 and CDR2 sequences are SGHDT and YYEEEE. The CDR3 DNA is TGTGCCAGCAGCTTGCAGGGAGGCACTAATGAAAAACTGTTTTTT. Encoded protein: CASSLQGGTNEKLFF. The variable domain in full, completed from reference TRBV5-6 and TRBJ1-4, reads DAGVTQSPTHLIKTRGQQVTLRCSPKSGHDTVSWYQQALGQGPQFIFQYYEEEERQRGNFPDRFSGHQFPNYSSELNVNALLLGDSALYLCASSLQGGTNEKLFFGSGTQLSVL.

The chain couples TRBV12-3 or TRBV12-4 to TRBJ2-5; a weak D match, TRBD2 (5 bases). Deletions cut 11 bases from V and 5 bases from J, with 12 bases between. CDR3 length: 11 residues. CDR3 DNA sequence: TGTGCCGAGGGATCCTGGGAGACCCAGTACTTC. Amino acids: CAEGSWETQYF.

This clone appeared a single time. V and J are TRBV27 and TRBJ2-2, with D possibly TRBD2 on 6 matching bases. CDR3 size: 12 residues. The germline CDR1 and CDR2 sequences are MNHEY and SMNVEV (reference sequence). Trimming pared 8 bases from V and 6 bases from J, leaving 10 bases between. As DNA, the CDR3 is TGTGCCAGCGGGGGAGGATCCGGGGAGCTGTTTTTT. Protein product: CASGGGSGELFF.

V and J are TRBV6-6 and TRBJ2-2, with D possibly TRBD2 on 7 matching bases. The CDR3 extends over 14 amino acids. V dropped 11 bases and J dropped 4 bases, with 17 bases sitting between them. Germline V gene lookup returns CDR1 MNHNY and CDR2 SVGAGI (reference sequence). CDR3 amino acids: CALGGGRGTGELFF. The CDR3 DNA sequence: TGTGCCTTGGGGGGCGGGAGAGGCACCGGGGAGCTGTTTTTT.

The chain links TRBV2 to TRBJ1-1; 7 positions agree with TRBD1. J was trimmed by 1 base and V by 7 bases; bases with no gene match: 6. The CDR3 contains 14 residues. Germline loops: CDR1 SNHLY, CDR2 FYNNEI. For the CDR3, the DNA is TGTGCCAGCATTGACAGGGTCAAGAACACTGAAGCTTTCTTT. Translated, it gives CASIDRVKNTEAFF.

This chain links TRBV10-1 with TRBJ2-1; TRBD2 agrees at 9 bases. The CDR3 totals 15 residues. V dropped 2 bases and J dropped 12; count of bases not matched to a gene: 11. Germline CDR1 reads WNHNN; CDR2 reads SYGVQD (reference sequence). The CDR3 sequence is CASSEVASGKMGQFF. DNA of the CDR3: TGCGCCAGCAGTGAGGTGGCTAGCGGGAAAATGGGGCAGTTCTTC.

This clone came up once. CDR3: CASSERTSGTDTQYF. Written as DNA, the CDR3 is TGTGCCAGCAGTGAACGGACTAGCGGAACAGATACGCAGTATTTT. The genes are TRBV6-4 and TRBJ2-3; 10 bases are shared with TRBD2. Trimming removed 3 bases from V and 3 bases from J; junction bases left unmatched: 3. This CDR3 has 15 residues. CDR1 MRHNA and CDR2 SNTAGT come from the germline V gene.

This chain connects TRBV7-9 to TRBJ2-2; D possibly corresponds to TRBD2 (6 bases). V was pared by 7 bases and J by 4 bases, with 22 bases between. The CDR3 totals 17 residues. Looked up from germline, CDR1 is SEHNR and CDR2 is FQNEAQ (reference sequence). The CDR3: CASTAYMGDGGTGELFF. CDR3 in DNA: TGTGCCAGCACAGCTTATATGGGGGACGGGGGCACCGGGGAGCTGTTTTTT.

J is TRBJ1-5 and V is TRBV10-3; the match to TRBD1 covers 9 bases. V shed 6 bases and J 7 bases; nucleotides not matched to a gene: 4. The germline CDR1 and CDR2 sequences are ENHRY and SYGVKD. The length of the CDR3 is 13 residues. This chain's CDR3 is CAISITGGQPQHF. The CDR3 nucleotides read TGTGCCATCAGCATTACAGGGGGCCAGCCCCAGCATTTT.